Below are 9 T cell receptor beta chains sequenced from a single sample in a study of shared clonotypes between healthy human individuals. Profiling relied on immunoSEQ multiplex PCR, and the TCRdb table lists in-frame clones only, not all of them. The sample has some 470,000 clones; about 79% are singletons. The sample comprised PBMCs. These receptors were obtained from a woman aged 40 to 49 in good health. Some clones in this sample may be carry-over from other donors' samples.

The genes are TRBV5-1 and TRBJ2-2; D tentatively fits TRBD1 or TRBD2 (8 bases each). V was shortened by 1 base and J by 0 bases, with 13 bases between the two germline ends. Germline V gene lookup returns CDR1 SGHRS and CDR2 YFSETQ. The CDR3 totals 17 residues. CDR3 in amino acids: CASSLTGGLANTGELFF. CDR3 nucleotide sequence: TGCGCCAGCAGCTTGACAGGGGGACTAGCGAACACCGGGGAGCTGTTTTTT.

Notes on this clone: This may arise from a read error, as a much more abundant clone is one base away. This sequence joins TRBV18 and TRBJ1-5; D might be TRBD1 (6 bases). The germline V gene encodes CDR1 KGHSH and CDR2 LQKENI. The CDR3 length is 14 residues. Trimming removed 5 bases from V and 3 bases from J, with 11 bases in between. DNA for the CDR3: TGTGCCAGCTCATTACAGGGAATCAATCAGCCCCAGCATTTT. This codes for CASSLQGINQPQHF.

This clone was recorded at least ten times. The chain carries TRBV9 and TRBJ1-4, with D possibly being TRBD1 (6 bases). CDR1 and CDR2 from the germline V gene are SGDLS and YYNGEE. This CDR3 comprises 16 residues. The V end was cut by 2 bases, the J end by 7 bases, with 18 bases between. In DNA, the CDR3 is TGTGCCAGCAGCGTCGCTCAGGGGTTTGGGGGTGAAAAACTGTTTTTT. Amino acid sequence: CASSVAQGFGGEKLFF. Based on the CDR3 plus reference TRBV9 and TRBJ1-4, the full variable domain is DSGVTQTPKHLITATGQRVTLRCSPRSGDLSVYWYQQSLDQGLQFLIQYYNGEERAKGNILERFSAQQFPDLHSELNLSSLELGDSALYFCASSVAQGFGGEKLFFGSGTQLSVL.

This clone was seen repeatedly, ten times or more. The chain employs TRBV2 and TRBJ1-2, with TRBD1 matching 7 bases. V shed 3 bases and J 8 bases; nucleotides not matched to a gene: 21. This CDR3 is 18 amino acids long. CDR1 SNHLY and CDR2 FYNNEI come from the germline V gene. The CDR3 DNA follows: TGTGCCAGCAGTGACCCCCTCGGGAAGGCGCCCGTCAGGGGGGGCTACACCTTC. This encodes CASSDPLGKAPVRGGYTF.

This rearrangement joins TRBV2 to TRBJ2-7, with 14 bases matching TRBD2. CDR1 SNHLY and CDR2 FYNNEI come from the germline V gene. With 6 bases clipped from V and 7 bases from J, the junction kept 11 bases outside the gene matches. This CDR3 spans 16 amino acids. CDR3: CASSPGLAGEGWEQYF. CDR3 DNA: TGTGCCAGCAGCCCGGGACTAGCGGGAGAGGGGTGGGAGCAGTACTTC.

As DNA, the CDR3 is TGTGCCGGGGCTAGCGGTTGGAATGAGCAGTTCTTC. Encoded protein: CAGASGWNEQFF. The rearrangement joins TRBV2 to TRBJ2-1; 7 nucleotides align to TRBD2. V dropped 11 bases and J dropped 7; count of bases not matched to a gene: 8. Germline V gene data show CDR1 as SNHLY and CDR2 as FYNNEI. There are 12 residues in the CDR3.

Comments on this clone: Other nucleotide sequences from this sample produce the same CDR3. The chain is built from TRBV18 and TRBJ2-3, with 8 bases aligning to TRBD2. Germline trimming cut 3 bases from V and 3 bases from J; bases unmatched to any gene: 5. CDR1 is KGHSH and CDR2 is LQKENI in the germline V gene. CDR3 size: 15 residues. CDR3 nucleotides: TGTGCCAGCTCACCGGCCAGCGGGAGAACAGATACGCAGTATTTT. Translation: CASSPASGRTDTQYF.

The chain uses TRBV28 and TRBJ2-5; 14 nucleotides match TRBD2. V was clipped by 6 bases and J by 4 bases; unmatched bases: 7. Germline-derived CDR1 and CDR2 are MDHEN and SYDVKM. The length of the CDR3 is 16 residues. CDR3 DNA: TGTGCCAGCAGCTCATACGGGACTAGCGGGAGAGAGACCCAGTACTTC. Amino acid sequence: CASSSYGTSGRETQYF.

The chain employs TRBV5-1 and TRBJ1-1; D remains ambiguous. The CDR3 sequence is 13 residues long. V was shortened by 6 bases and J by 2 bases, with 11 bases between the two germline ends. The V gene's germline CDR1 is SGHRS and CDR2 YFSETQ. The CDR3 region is CASMSGVNTEAFF. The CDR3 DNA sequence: TGCGCCAGCATGAGTGGGGTAAACACTGAAGCTTTCTTT.